This TCR beta chain is drawn from a study of T cells in Graves' hyperthyroidism and ophthalmopathy. J lost 13 bases, V lost 5 bases, and 10 bases had no gene match. There are 13 residues in the CDR3. It was RNA transcripts that yielded the amplified TCR beta CDR3 regions. In the first-round RT-PCR of the TCR CDR3, the HTBI primer set was used. TCRdb independently ran MiXCR on the multiplex PCR reads; one entry per CDR3 protein. The table lists about 300,000 distinct CDR3 sequences, roughly 14% of them singletons. This clonotype was counted many times. The chain links TRBV12-3 or TRBV12-4 to TRBJ2-1; 8 bases are a match to TRBD2. This TCR was recovered from a woman aged 25 to 45 with Graves' hyperthyroidism that later progressed to Graves' ophthalmopathy. What was sequenced was blood. The CDR3 here is CASSPPSGSAQFF. The CDR3, as DNA: TGTGCCAGCAGTCCGCCAAGCGGGAGCGCTCAGTTCTTC.